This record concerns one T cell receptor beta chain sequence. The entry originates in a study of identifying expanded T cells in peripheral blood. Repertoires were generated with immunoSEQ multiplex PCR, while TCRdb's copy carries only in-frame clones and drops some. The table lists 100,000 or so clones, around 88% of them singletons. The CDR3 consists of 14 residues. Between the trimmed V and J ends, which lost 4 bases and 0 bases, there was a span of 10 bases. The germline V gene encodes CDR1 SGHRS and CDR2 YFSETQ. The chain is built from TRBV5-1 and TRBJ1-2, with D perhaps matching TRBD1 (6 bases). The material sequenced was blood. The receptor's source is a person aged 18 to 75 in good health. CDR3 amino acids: CASSPEGANYGYTF. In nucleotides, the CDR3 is TGCGCCAGCAGCCCGGAGGGGGCTAACTATGGCTACACCTTC.